This TCR beta chain was documented in a study of blood T cell repertoires in COVID-19. At the level of the study: COVID-19 samples from acute and convalescent phases originated in the United States, Italy and Spain.

Sequenced by immunoSEQ multiplex PCR; TCRdb stores in-frame clones only, minus some. The table has about 100,000 clones, more than 85% seen once. Sequencing was carried out using peripheral blood. The origin of this receptor is a young man with acute or convalescent COVID-19.

The CDR3 region is CASSLELGDEQFF. CDR3 in DNA: TGCGCCAGCAGCTTGGAATTGGGCGATGAGCAGTTCTTC. The V gene is TRBV5-1, the J gene TRBJ2-1; D remains unclear. The V end was cut by 0 bases, the J end by 8 bases, with 9 bases between. Germline CDR1 and CDR2: SGHRS and YFSETQ. The CDR3 extends over 13 amino acids.